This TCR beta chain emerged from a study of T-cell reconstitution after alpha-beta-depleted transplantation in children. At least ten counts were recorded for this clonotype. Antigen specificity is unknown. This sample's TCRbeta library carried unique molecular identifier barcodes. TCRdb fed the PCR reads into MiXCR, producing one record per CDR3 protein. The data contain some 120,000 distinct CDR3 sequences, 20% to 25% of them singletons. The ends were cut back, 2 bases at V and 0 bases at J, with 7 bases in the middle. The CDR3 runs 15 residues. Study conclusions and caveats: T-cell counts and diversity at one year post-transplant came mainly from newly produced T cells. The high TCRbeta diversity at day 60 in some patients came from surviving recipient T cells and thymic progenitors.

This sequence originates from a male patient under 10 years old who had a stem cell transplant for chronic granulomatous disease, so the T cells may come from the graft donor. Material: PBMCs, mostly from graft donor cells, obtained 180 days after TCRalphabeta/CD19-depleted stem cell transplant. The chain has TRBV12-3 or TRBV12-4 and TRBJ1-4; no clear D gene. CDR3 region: CASSLNGATNEKLFF. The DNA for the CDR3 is TGTGCCAGCAGTTTAAACGGAGCAACTAATGAAAAACTGTTTTTT.